The 7 T cell receptor beta chains below all came from one sample that was sequenced in a study of shared clonotypes between healthy human individuals. Measured with immunoSEQ multiplex PCR; TCRdb has only the in-frame clones, and not every one. Seen here are about 510,000 clones, about 96% observed once, and the top ten hold 0.06%. The specimen sequenced was naive CD4+ T cells sorted from blood. Subset reported: CD45RA+ positively selected. The receptors come from a woman in her thirties in good health.

V and J are TRBV27 and TRBJ2-1; no definite D call. V lost 2 bases, J lost 6 bases, and 11 bases lay in between. The CDR3 sequence is 14 residues long. Germline CDR1 is MNHEY and CDR2 is SMNVEV (reference sequence). Here the CDR3 reads CASSLRYRANEQFF. The CDR3 coding sequence is TGTGCCAGCAGTTTAAGGTACCGTGCCAATGAGCAGTTCTTC.

V gene TRBV28 combines with J gene TRBJ1-5; no clear D. CDR1 is MDHEN and CDR2 is SYDVKM in the germline V gene. There are 15 residues in the CDR3. Trimming removed 6 bases from V and 6 bases from J, with 18 bases in between. The CDR3 coding sequence is TGTGCCAGCAGCCCTGTTCAGGCCGGCAGTCAGCCCCAGCATTTT. Translated: CASSPVQAGSQPQHF.

The chain links TRBV19 to TRBJ2-2, with D possibly being TRBD2 (5 bases). Per germline, CDR1 LNHDA and CDR2 SQIVND (reference sequence). The germline V and J ends were trimmed by 7 bases and 1 base, with 13 bases remaining between them. The CDR3 loop spans 15 amino acids. CDR3 coding DNA: TGTGCCAGTATCCCGGGATGGGTGAACACCGGGGAGCTGTTTTTT. Residues: CASIPGWVNTGELFF.

The chain recombines TRBV19 with TRBJ2-1; TRBD2 matches at 10 bases. The CDR3 has 14 residues. V shed 7 bases, J shed 9 bases, and the junction held 9 bases outside the gene matches. Germline lookup yields CDR1 LNHDA and CDR2 SQIVND (reference sequence). The CDR3 spells CASKSGRGHGEQFF. For the CDR3, the DNA is TGTGCCAGTAAAAGCGGGAGGGGGCATGGTGAGCAGTTCTTC.

The rearrangement joins TRBV19 to TRBJ2-7; possibly TRBD1 or TRBD2 for D (6 bases each). The V and J ends lost 10 bases and 6 bases respectively, with 22 bases between them. CDR1 and CDR2 from the germline V gene are LNHDA and SQIVND (reference sequence). The CDR3 has 14 amino acids. CDR3 DNA sequence: TGTGCCACTAAGGGACATCGGGCGGGACGCGAGCAGTACTTC. Its protein is CATKGHRAGREQYF.

The chain has TRBV13 and TRBJ1-2; TRBD1 matches 11 bases. CDR1 and CDR2 (germline): PRHDT, FYEKMQ (reference sequence). The CDR3 extends over 14 amino acids. J lost 6 bases, V lost 5 bases, and 5 bases had no gene match. CDR3 DNA sequence: TGTGCCAGCAGCGTTGGACAGGGGGCAAATGGCTACACCTTC. This gives the protein CASSVGQGANGYTF.

The chain links TRBV6-5 to TRBJ2-1; the match to TRBD1 covers 12 bases. In germline, CDR1 is MNHEY, CDR2 SVGAGI. With 6 bases clipped from V and 12 bases from J, the junction kept 12 bases outside the gene matches. This CDR3 is built from 15 residues. CDR3 bases: TGTGCCAGCAGGGGTGGGACAGGGGGCCGGTCGGGGCAGTTCTTC. It codes for CASRGGTGGRSGQFF.